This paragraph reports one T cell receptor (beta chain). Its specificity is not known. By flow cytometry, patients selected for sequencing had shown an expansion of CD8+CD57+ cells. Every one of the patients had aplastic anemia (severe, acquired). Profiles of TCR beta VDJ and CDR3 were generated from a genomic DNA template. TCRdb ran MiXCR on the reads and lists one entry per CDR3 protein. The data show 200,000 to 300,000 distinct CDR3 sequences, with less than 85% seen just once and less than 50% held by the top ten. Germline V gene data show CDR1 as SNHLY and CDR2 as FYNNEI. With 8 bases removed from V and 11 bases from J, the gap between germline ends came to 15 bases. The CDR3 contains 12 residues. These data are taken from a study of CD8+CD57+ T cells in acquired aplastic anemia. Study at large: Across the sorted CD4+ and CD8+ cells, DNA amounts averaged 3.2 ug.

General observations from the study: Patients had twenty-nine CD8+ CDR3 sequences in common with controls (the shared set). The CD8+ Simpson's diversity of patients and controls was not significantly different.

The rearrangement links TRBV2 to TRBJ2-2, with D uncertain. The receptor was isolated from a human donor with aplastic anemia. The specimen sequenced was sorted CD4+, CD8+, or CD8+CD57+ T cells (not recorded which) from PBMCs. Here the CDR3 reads CASGEVGTELFF. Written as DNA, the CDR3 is TGTGCCAGCGGGGAAGTAGGCACAGAGCTGTTTTTT.